This T cell receptor beta chain was identified in a study of PD-1 and CTLA-4 blockade in melanoma. Assay: immunoSEQ multiplex PCR; the TCRdb copy retains only in-frame clones and omits some. The sample contains 15,000 to 20,000 clones, more than 65% of which appear only once. This TCR was recovered from a human donor with melanoma. This material consisted of CD8+ T cells from peripheral blood, taken before anti-PD-1 treatment.

The CDR3 DNA reads TGCGCCAGCAGCCCCCCGCAGGGAAATGAGCAGTTCTTC. This gives the protein CASSPPQGNEQFF. The chain employs TRBV4-1 and TRBJ2-1; possible D gene TRBD1, 5 bases. The germline gives CDR1 MGHRA, CDR2 YSYEKL. The germline V and J ends were trimmed by 4 bases and 7 bases, with 11 bases remaining between them. This CDR3 contains 13 residues.